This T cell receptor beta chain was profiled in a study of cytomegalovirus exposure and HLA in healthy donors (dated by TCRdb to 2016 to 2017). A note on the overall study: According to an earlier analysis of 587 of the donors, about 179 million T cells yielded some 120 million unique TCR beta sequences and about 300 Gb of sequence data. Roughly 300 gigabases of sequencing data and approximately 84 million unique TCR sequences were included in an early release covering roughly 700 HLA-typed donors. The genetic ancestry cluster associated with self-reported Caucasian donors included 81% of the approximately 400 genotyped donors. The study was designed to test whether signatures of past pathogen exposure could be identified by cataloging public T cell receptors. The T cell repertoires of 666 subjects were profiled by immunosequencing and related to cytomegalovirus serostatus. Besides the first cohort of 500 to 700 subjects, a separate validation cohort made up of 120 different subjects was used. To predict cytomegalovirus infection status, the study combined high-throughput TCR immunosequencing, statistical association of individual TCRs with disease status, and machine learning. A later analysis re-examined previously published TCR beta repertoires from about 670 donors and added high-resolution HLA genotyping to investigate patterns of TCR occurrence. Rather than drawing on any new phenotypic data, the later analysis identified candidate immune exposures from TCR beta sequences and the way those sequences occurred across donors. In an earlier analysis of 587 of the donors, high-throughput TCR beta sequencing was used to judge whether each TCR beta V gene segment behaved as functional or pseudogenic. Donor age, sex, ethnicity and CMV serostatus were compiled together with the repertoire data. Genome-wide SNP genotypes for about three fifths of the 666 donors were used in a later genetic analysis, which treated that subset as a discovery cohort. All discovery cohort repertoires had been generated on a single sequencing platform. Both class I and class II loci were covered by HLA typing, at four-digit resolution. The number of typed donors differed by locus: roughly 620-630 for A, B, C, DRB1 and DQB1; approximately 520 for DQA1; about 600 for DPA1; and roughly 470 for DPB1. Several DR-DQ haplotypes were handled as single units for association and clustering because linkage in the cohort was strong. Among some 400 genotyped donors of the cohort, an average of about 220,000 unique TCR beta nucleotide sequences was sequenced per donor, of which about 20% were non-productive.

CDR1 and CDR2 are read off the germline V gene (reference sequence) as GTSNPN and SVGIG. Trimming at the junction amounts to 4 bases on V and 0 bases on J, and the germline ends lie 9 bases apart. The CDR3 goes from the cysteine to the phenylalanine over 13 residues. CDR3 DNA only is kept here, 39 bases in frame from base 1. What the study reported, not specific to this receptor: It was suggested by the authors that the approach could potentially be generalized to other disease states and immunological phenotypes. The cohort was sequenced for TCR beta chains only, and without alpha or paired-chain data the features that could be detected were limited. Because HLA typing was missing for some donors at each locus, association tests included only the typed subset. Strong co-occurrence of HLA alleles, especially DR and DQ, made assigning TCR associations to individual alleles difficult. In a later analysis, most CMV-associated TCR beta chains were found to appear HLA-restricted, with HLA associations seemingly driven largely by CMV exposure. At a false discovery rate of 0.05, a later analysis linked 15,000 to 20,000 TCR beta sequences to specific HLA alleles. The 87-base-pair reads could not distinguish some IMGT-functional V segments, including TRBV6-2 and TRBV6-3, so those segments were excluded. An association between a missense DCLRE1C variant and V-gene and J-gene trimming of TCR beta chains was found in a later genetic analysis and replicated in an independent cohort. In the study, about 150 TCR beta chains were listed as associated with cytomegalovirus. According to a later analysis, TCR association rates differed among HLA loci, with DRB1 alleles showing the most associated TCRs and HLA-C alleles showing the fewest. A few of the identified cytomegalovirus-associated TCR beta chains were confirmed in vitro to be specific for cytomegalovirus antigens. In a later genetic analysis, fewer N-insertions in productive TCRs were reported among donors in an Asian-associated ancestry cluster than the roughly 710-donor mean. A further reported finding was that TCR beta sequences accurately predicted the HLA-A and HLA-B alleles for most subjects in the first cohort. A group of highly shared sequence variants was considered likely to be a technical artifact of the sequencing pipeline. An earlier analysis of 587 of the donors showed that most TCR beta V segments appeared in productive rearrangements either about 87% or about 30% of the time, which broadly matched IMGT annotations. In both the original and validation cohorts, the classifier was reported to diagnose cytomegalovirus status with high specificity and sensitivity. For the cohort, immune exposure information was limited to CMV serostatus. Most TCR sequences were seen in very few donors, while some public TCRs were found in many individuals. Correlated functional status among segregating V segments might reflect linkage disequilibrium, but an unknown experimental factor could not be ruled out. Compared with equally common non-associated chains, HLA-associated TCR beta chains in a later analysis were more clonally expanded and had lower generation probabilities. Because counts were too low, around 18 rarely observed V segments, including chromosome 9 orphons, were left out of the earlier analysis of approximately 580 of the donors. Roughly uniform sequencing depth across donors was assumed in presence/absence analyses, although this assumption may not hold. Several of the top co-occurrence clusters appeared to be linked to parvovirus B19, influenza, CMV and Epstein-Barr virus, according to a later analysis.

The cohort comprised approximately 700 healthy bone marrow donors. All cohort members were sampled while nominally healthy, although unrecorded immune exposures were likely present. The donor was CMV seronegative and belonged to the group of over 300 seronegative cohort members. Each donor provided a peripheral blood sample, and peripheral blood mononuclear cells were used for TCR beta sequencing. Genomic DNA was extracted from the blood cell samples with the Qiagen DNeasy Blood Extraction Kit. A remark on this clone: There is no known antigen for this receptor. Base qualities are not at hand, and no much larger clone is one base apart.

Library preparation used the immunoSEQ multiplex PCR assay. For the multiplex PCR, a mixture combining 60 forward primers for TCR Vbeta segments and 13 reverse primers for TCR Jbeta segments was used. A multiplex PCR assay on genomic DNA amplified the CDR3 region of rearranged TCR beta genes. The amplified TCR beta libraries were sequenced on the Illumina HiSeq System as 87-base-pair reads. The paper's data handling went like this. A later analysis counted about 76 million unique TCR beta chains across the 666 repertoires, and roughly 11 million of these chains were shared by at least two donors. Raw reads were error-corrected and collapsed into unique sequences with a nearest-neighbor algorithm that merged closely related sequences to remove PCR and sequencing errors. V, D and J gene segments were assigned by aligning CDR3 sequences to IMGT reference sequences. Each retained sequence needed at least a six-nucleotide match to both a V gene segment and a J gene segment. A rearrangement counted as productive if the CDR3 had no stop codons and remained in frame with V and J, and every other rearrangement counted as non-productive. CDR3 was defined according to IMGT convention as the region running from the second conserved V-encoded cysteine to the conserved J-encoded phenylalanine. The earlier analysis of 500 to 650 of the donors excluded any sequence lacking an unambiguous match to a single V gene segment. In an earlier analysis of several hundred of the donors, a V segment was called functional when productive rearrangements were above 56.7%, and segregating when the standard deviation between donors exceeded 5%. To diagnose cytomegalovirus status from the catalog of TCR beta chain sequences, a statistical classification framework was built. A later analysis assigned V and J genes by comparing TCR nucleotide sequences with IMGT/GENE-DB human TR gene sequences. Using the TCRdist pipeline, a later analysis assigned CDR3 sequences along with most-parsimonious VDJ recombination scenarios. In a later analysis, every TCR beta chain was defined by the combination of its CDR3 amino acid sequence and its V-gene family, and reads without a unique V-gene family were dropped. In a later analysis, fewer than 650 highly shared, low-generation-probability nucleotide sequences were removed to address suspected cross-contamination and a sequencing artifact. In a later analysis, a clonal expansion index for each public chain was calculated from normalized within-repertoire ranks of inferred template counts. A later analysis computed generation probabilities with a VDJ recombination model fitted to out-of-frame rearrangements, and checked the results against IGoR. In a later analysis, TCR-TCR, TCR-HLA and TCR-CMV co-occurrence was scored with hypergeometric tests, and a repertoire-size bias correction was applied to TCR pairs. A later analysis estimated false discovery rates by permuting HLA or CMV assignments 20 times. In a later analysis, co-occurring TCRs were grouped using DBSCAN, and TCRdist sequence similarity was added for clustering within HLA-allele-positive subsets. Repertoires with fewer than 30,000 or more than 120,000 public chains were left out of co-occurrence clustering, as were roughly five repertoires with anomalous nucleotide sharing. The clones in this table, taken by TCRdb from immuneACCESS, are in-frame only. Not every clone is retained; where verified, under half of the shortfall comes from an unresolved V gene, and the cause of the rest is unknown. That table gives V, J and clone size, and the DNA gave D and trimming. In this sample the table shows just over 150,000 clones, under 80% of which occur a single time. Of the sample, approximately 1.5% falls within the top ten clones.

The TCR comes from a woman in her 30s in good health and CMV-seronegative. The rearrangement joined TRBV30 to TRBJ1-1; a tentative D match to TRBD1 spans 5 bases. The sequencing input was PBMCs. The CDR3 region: CAWNGGLNTEAFF. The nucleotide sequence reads TGTGCCTGGAATGGGGGGTTGAACACTGAAGCTTTCTTT.